Presented here are 19 T cell receptor beta chains from one specimen sequenced in a study of vaccination effects on CD4 cells after COVID-19. Antigen-specific CD4+ T cells expanded by the ViraFEST assay with viral peptide pools were then sequenced. The authors isolated CD4+ T cells after around 11 days of culture. Subjects were given two BNT162b2 or mRNA-1273 vaccine doses. Antigens for these TCRs are unknown. The repertoire was sequenced with immunoSEQ multiplex PCR; TCRdb's copy has only in-frame clones and lacks some. The sample records about 31,000 clones, more than 65% being singletons. Sequenced here: CD4+ T cells from PBMCs cultured with HCoV-229E spike peptides, sampled after COVID-19 vaccination. The receptors come from a human donor who received a COVID-19 vaccine.

The V call is TRBV11-2, the J call TRBJ2-5; D perhaps matches TRBD1 (5 bases). V dropped 1 base and J dropped 3 bases, with 21 bases sitting between them. The germline gives CDR1 SGHAT, CDR2 FQNNGV. The CDR3 has 18 amino acids. DNA for the CDR3: TGTGCCAGCAGCTTAGGGTCGTTGGGGCGTCGGAAAAAAGAGACCCAGTACTTC. This translates into CASSLGSLGRRKKETQYF. The full variable domain, its missing parts supplied by reference TRBV11-2 and TRBJ2-5, is EAGVAQSPRYKIIEKRQSVAFWCNPISGHATLYWYQQILGQGPKLLIQFQNNGVVDDSQLPKDRFSAERLKGVDSTLKIQPAKLEDSAVYLCASSLGSLGRRKKETQYFGPGTRLLVL.

The chain employs TRBV5-1 and TRBJ2-7; TRBD2 matches 12 bases. The CDR3 is made up of 14 amino acids. Looked up from germline, CDR1 is SGHRS and CDR2 is YFSETQ. Trimming took 3 bases from V and 3 from J; bases not matched to a gene: 1. CDR3 region: CASSWGLAGYEQYF. CDR3 nucleotides: TGCGCCAGCAGCTGGGGACTAGCGGGCTACGAGCAGTACTTC.

This clone came up a few times. This chain joins TRBV19 and TRBJ1-2; 7 nucleotides align to TRBD1. Germline loops: CDR1 LNHDA, CDR2 SQIVND (reference sequence). V lost 6 bases and J lost 4; bases outside the gene matches: 11. This CDR3 comprises 15 residues. CDR3 in amino acids: CASRKLQGRGYGYTF. CDR3 nucleotides: TGTGCCAGTAGAAAACTACAGGGGCGCGGCTATGGCTACACCTTC.

This chain uses TRBV7-9 with TRBJ2-5; TRBD1 matches at 12 bases. From germline, CDR1 is SEHNR and CDR2 FQNEAQ (reference sequence). The CDR3 covers 15 residues. The V segment lost 5 bases and the J segment 5 bases; nucleotides outside the gene matches: 6. This chain's CDR3 is CASSRGTGGAETQYF. DNA for the CDR3: TGTGCCAGCAGCCGTGGGACAGGGGGCGCGGAGACCCAGTACTTC.

V and J are TRBV7-2 and TRBJ2-3, with D tentatively TRBD2 (6 bases). Germline V CDR1 and CDR2: SGHTA, FQGNSA. CDR3 size: 13 residues. Trimming removed 5 bases at V and 8 bases at J, with 14 bases between. CDR3 loop: CASSPGGLGTQYF. The CDR3 coding sequence is TGTGCCAGCAGCCCCGGGGGTTTAGGTACGCAGTATTTT. The full variable domain, with the rest looked up from reference TRBV7-2 and TRBJ2-3, is GAGVSQSPSNKVTEKGKDVELRCDPISGHTALYWYRQSLGQGLEFLIYFQGNSAPDKSGLPSDRFSAERTGGSVSTLTIQRTQQEDSAVYLCASSPGGLGTQYFGPGTRLTVL.

V is TRBV5-1 and J is TRBJ1-5; 7 nucleotides match TRBD1. Germline CDR1 is SGHRS and CDR2 is YFSETQ. The CDR3 sequence is 15 residues long. V lost 3 bases, J lost 3 bases, and 6 bases stayed unmatched. As DNA, the CDR3 is TGCGCCAGCAGCTCTGAGGGACAGCCCAATCAGCCCCAGCATTTT. The encoded protein is CASSSEGQPNQPQHF.

V is TRBV5-5 and J is TRBJ2-7; no definite D call. This CDR3 spans 14 amino acids. V was shortened by 1 base and J by 2 bases, with 10 bases between the two germline ends. Germline V gives CDR1 SGHKS, CDR2 YYEKEE (reference sequence). The CDR3 sequence: CASSLSQPTYEQYF. The CDR3 nucleotides are TGTGCCAGCAGCTTGAGCCAGCCCACCTACGAGCAGTACTTC. Combining the CDR3 with reference TRBV5-5 and TRBJ2-7 gives the whole variable domain DAGVTQSPTHLIKTRGQQVTLRCSPISGHKSVSWYQQVLGQGPQFIFQYYEKEERGRGNFPDRFSARQFPNYSSELNVNALLLGDSALYLCASSLSQPTYEQYFGPGTRLTVT.

This rearrangement joins TRBV27 to TRBJ1-1, with TRBD1 as a possible D gene (6 bases). Germline V lookup: CDR1 MNHEY, CDR2 SMNVEV (reference sequence). Trimming removed 7 bases at V and 5 bases at J, with 11 bases between. CDR3 length: 12 amino acids. The CDR3 DNA follows: TGTGCCAGCAAGGACAGTTGGACTGAAGCTTTCTTT. This codes for CASKDSWTEAFF.

The chain links TRBV13 to TRBJ1-2; no definite D call. The germline CDR1 and CDR2 sequences are PRHDT and FYEKMQ (reference sequence). Trimming removed 2 bases from V and 5 bases from J, with 6 bases in between. The CDR3 has 12 residues. CDR3 region: CASSLKGYGYTF. CDR3 DNA: TGTGCCAGCAGCTTAAAGGGATATGGCTACACCTTC.

The chain has TRBV4-1 and TRBJ2-4, with 11 nucleotides matching TRBD2. CDR1 is MGHRA and CDR2 is YSYEKL in the germline V gene. V lost 1 base and J lost 4; bases outside the gene matches: 9. This CDR3 region has 18 residues. CDR3 sequence (DNA): TGCGCCAGCAGCCAAGGACTAGCGGGGCCCCGATTAAAAAACATTCAGTACTTC. It translates to CASSQGLAGPRLKNIQYF.

The V and J genes are TRBV27 and TRBJ2-3, with 9 bases matching TRBD2. Germline-derived CDR1 and CDR2 are MNHEY and SMNVEV (reference sequence). CDR3 length: 15 amino acids. The V gene end was trimmed by 6 bases and the J gene end by 3 bases; junction bases not matched to a gene: 7. The CDR3 DNA reads TGTGCCAGCAGAATCGCGGGGGGGCGGACAGATACGCAGTATTTT. It is translated as CASRIAGGRTDTQYF.

V and J are TRBV4-1 and TRBJ1-5; maybe TRBD1 (5 bases). V was clipped by 2 bases and J by 10 bases, with 12 bases between them. Germline V lookup: CDR1 MGHRA, CDR2 YSYEKL. The length of the CDR3 is 13 residues. DNA of the CDR3: TGCGCCAGCAGCCAACGTCAGGGAGACCCCCAGCATTTT. Translation: CASSQRQGDPQHF.

V is TRBV6-5 and J is TRBJ2-7; D perhaps matches TRBD1 (6 bases). CDR3 size: 14 residues. Germline-derived CDR1 and CDR2 are MNHEY and SVGAGI. The V gene lost 4 bases and the J gene lost 3 bases, with 13 bases spanning the gap. Written as DNA, the CDR3 is TGTGCCAGCAGTTCTTGGACAGAGGACTACGAGCAGTACTTC. Its translation: CASSSWTEDYEQYF.

The CDR3 sequence: CSVTGNQNTGELFF. CDR3 DNA: TGCAGCGTTACAGGGAACCAGAACACCGGGGAGCTGTTTTTT. This chain connects TRBV29-1 to TRBJ2-2, with D possibly TRBD1 on 6 matching bases. The CDR3 covers 14 residues. CDR1 and CDR2 from the germline V gene are SQVTM and ANQGSEA. Trimming pared 5 bases from V and 1 base from J, leaving 11 bases between.

The chain employs TRBV7-2 and TRBJ2-5; 7 bases align to TRBD2. The CDR3 runs 13 residues. V shed 6 bases and J 4 bases; nucleotides not matched to a gene: 5. Germline loops: CDR1 SGHTA, CDR2 FQGNSA. CDR3 amino acids: CASRLSGTETQYF. The CDR3 DNA is TGTGCCAGCAGATTGAGCGGGACAGAGACCCAGTACTTC. The full variable domain, completed using reference TRBV7-2 and TRBJ2-5, is GAGVSQSPSNKVTEKGKDVELRCDPISGHTALYWYRQSLGQGLEFLIYFQGNSAPDKSGLPSDRFSAERTGGSVSTLTIQRTQQEDSAVYLCASRLSGTETQYFGPGTRLLVL.

The genes are TRBV24-1 and TRBJ1-2; D is perhaps TRBD1 (6 bases). V lost 4 bases to trimming and J lost 7 bases, with 15 bases between them. Germline CDR1 reads KGHDR; CDR2 reads SFDVKD. CDR3 size: 14 residues. CDR3 coding DNA: TGTGCCACCAGTGACCCGGCAGGGGCCAGTGGCTACACCTTC. The encoded protein is CATSDPAGASGYTF.

CDR3 DNA sequence: TGTGCCTGGGGAGGGACAAGAGCTAACTATGGCTACACCTTC. Translation: CAWGGTRANYGYTF. V and J are TRBV30 and TRBJ1-2, with a possible D match to TRBD1 (6 bases). This CDR3 is 14 amino acids long. The V gene's germline CDR1 is GTSNPN and CDR2 SVGIG (reference sequence). V was shortened by 5 bases and J by 0 bases, with 13 bases between the two germline ends. The variable domain in full, completed from reference TRBV30 and TRBJ1-2, reads SQTIHQWPATLVQPVGSPLSLECTVEGTSNPNLYWYRQAAGRGLQLLFYSVGIGQISSEVPQNLSASRPQDRQFILSSKKLLLSDSGFYLCAWGGTRANYGYTFGSGTRLTVV.

In nucleotides, the CDR3 is TGTGCCAGCAGTTGGGCGACAGGTACTAGCACAGATACGCAGTATTTT. This translates into CASSWATGTSTDTQYF. This chain connects TRBV6-5 to TRBJ2-3; weak D call: TRBD1 (6 bases). Germline V CDR1 and CDR2: MNHEY, SVGAGI. Trimming removed 4 bases at V and 0 bases at J, with 14 bases between. The CDR3 runs 16 residues.

This clone has only a few counts. This chain links TRBV18 with TRBJ1-3, with 7 bases fitting TRBD1. The germline V gene has CDR1 KGHSH and CDR2 LQKENI. V was pared by 3 bases and J by 4 bases, with 3 bases of the junction left unmatched. The length of the CDR3 is 14 residues. The CDR3 DNA follows: TGTGCCAGCTCACCTCCGGGACAGGGAAACACCATATATTTT. Its protein product is CASSPPGQGNTIYF.